Listed below are T cell receptor beta chains from one sample, sequenced in a study of shared clonotypes between healthy human individuals. The data were produced by immunoSEQ multiplex PCR, yet TCRdb's version contains in-frame clones alone and is incomplete. The sample holds about 1 million clones, roughly 70% seen once. The specimen was memory CD4+ T cells sorted from blood. The source of these receptors is a man younger than 30 in good health. CDR3s include the opening cysteine and the closing phenylalanine or tryptophan. Each record gives: clone size, J gene, V gene, D gene, CDR3 protein, CDR3 DNA. The D gene is left open where the match is weak. Expanded clones get a size class; other rows say once, few or many, or leave the size out.

NA	TRBJ1-2	TRBV4-1	TRBD1	CASSHPGQGIYGTF	TGCGCCAGCAGCCACCCCGGACAGGGGATTTATGGAACCTTC
NA	TRBJ2-1	TRBV9	TRBD1	CASSVDLGDRAIF	TGTGCCAGCAGCGTAGACCTCGGCGACAGGGCCATCTTC
NA	TRBJ1-2	TRBV18	NA	CASSSPGRERGAEINYGYTF	TGTGCCAGCTCTTCTCCGGGACGAGAAAGAGGGGCCGAAATTAACTATGGCTACACCTTC
NA	TRBJ1-1	TRBV11-1	TRBD1	CASSLDRDRNTEAFF	TGTGCCAGCAGCTTAGATCGGGACAGGAACACTGAAGCTTTCTTT
NA	TRBJ2-2	TRBV5-1	TRBD1	CASSWDRGPTGELFF	TGCGCCAGCAGCTGGGACAGGGGGCCCACCGGGGAGCTGTTTTTT
NA	TRBJ1-6	TRBV6-5	TRBD1	CASSHPDRGASPLHF	TGTGCCAGCAGTCACCCTGACAGGGGTGCTTCACCCCTCCACTTT
NA	TRBJ2-5	TRBV14	NA	CASSLGVRGAETQYF	TGTGCCAGCAGCCTAGGCGTCCGGGGCGCCGAGACCCAGTACTTC
NA	TRBJ2-3	TRBV5-1	NA	CASSPGQQLAARNTQYF	TGCGCCAGCAGCCCGGGACAGCAACTAGCGGCTAGGAATACGCAGTATTTT
NA	TRBJ1-4	TRBV25-1	NA	CASSDPGRDEKLFF	TGTGCCAGCAGTGATCCGGGGAGGGATGAAAAACTGTTTTTT
NA	TRBJ1-3	TRBV7-3	NA	CASSPPGRGTGNTIYF	TGTGCCAGCAGCCCTCCGGGGCGGGGGACTGGAAACACCATATATTTT
NA	TRBJ1-5	TRBV6-1	NA	CASSVRSNQPQHF	TGTGCCAGCAGTGTCAGAAGCAATCAGCCCCAGCATTTT
few	TRBJ1-5	TRBV5-5	TRBD1	CASSWTTGWQPQHF	TGTGCCAGCAGCTGGACGACAGGGTGGCAGCCCCAGCATTTT
NA	TRBJ2-2	TRBV7-9	NA	CASSPRQNTGELFF	TGTGCCAGCAGCCCTAGACAGAACACCGGGGAGCTGTTTTTT
NA	TRBJ1-2	TRBV28	TRBD1	CASSLTGGAYGYTF	TGTGCCAGCAGTTTAACAGGGGGGGCCTATGGCTACACCTTC
many	TRBJ2-7	TRBV28	NA	CASGRVTYEQYF	TGTGCCAGCGGTCGGGTAACTTACGAGCAGTACTTC
NA	TRBJ2-3	TRBV5-4	TRBD2	CASSLELAGGGDTQYF	TGTGCCAGCAGCTTGGAACTAGCGGGGGGGGGAGATACGCAGTATTTT
NA	TRBJ2-2	TRBV7-2	NA	CASRAGIGELFF	TGTGCCAGCCGGGCCGGGATCGGGGAGCTGTTTTTT
NA	TRBJ2-3	TRBV5-4	TRBD2	CASSLGTSGSTSTDTQYF	TGTGCCAGCAGCTTAGGGACTAGCGGCAGTACTAGCACAGATACGCAGTATTTT
NA	TRBJ2-2	TRBV28	NA	CASSTHNTGELFF	TGTGCCAGCAGCACCCACAACACCGGGGAGCTGTTTTTT
NA	TRBJ1-1	TRBV18	TRBD1	CASSPGQGRSEAFF	TGTGCCAGCTCACCGGGACAGGGGAGGTCTGAAGCTTTCTTT
NA	TRBJ1-6	TRBV10-2	NA	CASSEGQWNSPLHF	TGCGCCAGCAGTGAGGGTCAGTGGAATTCACCCCTCCACTTT
NA	TRBJ2-7	TRBV5-1	TRBD2	CASSLIAGAYEQYF	TGCGCCAGCAGCTTGATAGCGGGGGCCTACGAGCAGTACTTC
once	TRBJ2-4	TRBV19	NA	CASTRDRLAKNIQYF	TGTGCCAGTACTAGGGACCGTCTAGCCAAAAACATTCAGTACTTC
NA	TRBJ2-2	TRBV6-5	NA	CASSYGYRYTGELFF	TGTGCCAGCAGTTACGGCTATAGATACACCGGGGAGCTGTTTTTT
NA	TRBJ2-2	TRBV27	TRBD2	CASSLKVAGFTGELFF	TGTGCCAGCAGTTTAAAGGTAGCGGGCTTCACCGGGGAGCTGTTTTTT
NA	TRBJ2-2	TRBV6-5	NA	CASSSMVSTGELFF	TGTGCCAGCAGTTCTATGGTTAGCACCGGGGAGCTGTTTTTT
NA	TRBJ2-5	TRBV9	NA	CASSVGTDLPRETQYF	TGTGCCAGCAGCGTTGGGACCGATCTCCCGCGAGAGACCCAGTACTTC
once	TRBJ2-5	TRBV6-1	TRBD1	CASSEAGQGHWEKYF	TGTGCCAGCAGTGAAGCGGGACAGGGCCATTGGGAAAAGTACTTC
NA	TRBJ2-3	TRBV5-1	NA	CASSLGLSRGTDTQYF	TGCGCCAGCAGCTTGGGACTCTCTAGGGGTACAGATACGCAGTATTTT
NA	TRBJ2-2	TRBV7-9	TRBD1	CASSVRVRDRLFF	TGTGCCAGCAGCGTCCGTGTCCGGGACAGATTGTTTTTT
NA	TRBJ1-3	TRBV5-1	NA	CASSLEEPGNTIYF	TGCGCCAGCAGCTTGGAAGAACCTGGAAACACCATATATTTT
NA	TRBJ2-1	TRBV27	NA	CASSVTTGRANEQFF	TGTGCCAGCAGTGTCACGACAGGGAGGGCGAATGAGCAGTTCTTC
NA	TRBJ2-2	TRBV9	NA	CASSVADGRGTGELFF	TGTGCCAGCAGCGTAGCCGACGGTCGGGGGACCGGGGAGCTGTTTTTT
NA	TRBJ2-5	TRBV7-2	TRBD1	CASSWIGQGARETQYF	TGTGCCAGCAGCTGGATCGGACAGGGGGCTCGGGAGACCCAGTACTTC
NA	TRBJ2-3	TRBV10-3	NA	CAINGDVGDTQYF	TGTGCCATCAACGGGGACGTGGGAGATACGCAGTATTTT
NA	TRBJ2-7	TRBV10-3	NA	CATGFRDEQYF	TGTGCCACCGGCTTTAGGGACGAGCAGTACTTC
NA	TRBJ1-1	TRBV2	TRBD1	CASSPDRGGTEAFF	TGTGCCAGCAGCCCTGACAGGGGCGGGACTGAAGCTTTCTTT
NA	TRBJ1-2	TRBV5-6	TRBD1	CASSAGQGAIGYTF	TGTGCCAGCAGCGCCGGACAGGGGGCGATCGGCTACACCTTC
NA	TRBJ2-7	TRBV7-2	NA	CASSVGGGEVVEQYF	TGTGCCAGCAGCGTAGGGGGAGGGGAAGTCGTCGAGCAGTACTTC
once	TRBJ1-5	TRBV19	NA	CATTGGYQPQHF	TGTGCCACCACGGGGGGCTACCAGCCCCAGCATTTT
NA	TRBJ2-3	TRBV9	NA	CASSVGVLSGSTDTQYF	TGTGCCAGCAGCGTAGGGGTCTTGTCGGGAAGCACAGATACGCAGTATTTT
NA	TRBJ2-7	TRBV4-3	NA	CASSQTTGNAYEQYF	TGCGCCAGCAGCCAAACAACAGGGAACGCCTACGAGCAGTACTTC
many	TRBJ1-3	TRBV21-1	NA	CASSKPGVTGNTIYF	TGTGCCAGCAGCAAACCTGGGGTTACTGGAAACACCATATATTTT
NA	TRBJ2-1	TRBV4-3	TRBD2	CASSQDMVKGGSHYNEQFF	TGCGCCAGCAGCCAAGATATGGTGAAAGGCGGGAGTCACTACAATGAGCAGTTCTTC
NA	TRBJ2-5	TRBV30	NA	CAWSAARQETQYF	TGTGCCTGGAGTGCGGCTAGACAAGAGACCCAGTACTTC
NA	TRBJ1-2	TRBV7-8	NA	CASSLLTGINYGYTF	TGTGCCAGCAGCCTATTGACAGGAATAAACTATGGCTACACCTTC
NA	TRBJ2-3	TRBV28	NA	CASSFGLHTDTQYF	TGTGCCAGCAGTTTTGGCCTCCACACAGATACGCAGTATTTT
NA	TRBJ2-5	TRBV28	NA	CASSRGGKTQYF	TGTGCCAGCAGTAGGGGGGGAAAGACCCAGTACTTC
NA	TRBJ2-2	TRBV7-3	NA	CASSFRPGAGELFF	TGTGCCAGCAGCTTTAGGCCGGGGGCCGGGGAGCTGTTTTTT
NA	TRBJ1-2	TRBV7-9	NA	CASSFGGNGYTF	TGTGCCAGCAGCTTCGGGGGGAACGGCTACACCTTC
NA	TRBJ2-3	TRBV28	NA	CASTRFGKVTDTQYF	TGTGCCAGCACTCGTTTTGGGAAAGTGACAGATACGCAGTATTTT
NA	TRBJ2-7	TRBV7-9	NA	CASSLVRGLFNTGYEQYF	TGTGCCAGCAGCTTAGTGCGGGGTCTGTTTAACACGGGCTACGAGCAGTACTTC
NA	TRBJ1-1	TRBV12-5	TRBD1	CASGQGDTEAFF	TGTGCTAGTGGCCAGGGGGACACTGAAGCTTTCTTT
NA	TRBJ1-4	TRBV7-9	NA	CASSLEAGVGTGKLFF	TGTGCCAGCAGCTTAGAAGCGGGTGTGGGGACCGGAAAACTGTTTTTT
NA	TRBJ1-1	TRBV12-2	NA	CASRLYPRASTEAFF	TGTGCAAGTCGCCTATATCCCAGGGCCTCCACTGAAGCTTTCTTT
NA	TRBJ2-3	TRBV7-3	TRBD2	CASSSGLATDTQYF	TGTGCCAGCAGCTCCGGACTAGCAACCGATACGCAGTATTTT
NA	TRBJ1-5	TRBV15	NA	CATSRDGGPGLGNQPQHF	TGTGCCACCAGCAGAGATGGGGGACCAGGCCTCGGGAATCAGCCCCAGCATTTT
NA	TRBJ2-7	TRBV11-3	NA	CASSFGETYEQYF	TGTGCCAGCAGCTTCGGGGAAACCTACGAGCAGTACTTC
NA	TRBJ2-7	TRBV6-8	NA	CARGYRGGSFHEQYF	TGTGCCAGGGGCTACAGGGGAGGGAGTTTTCACGAGCAGTACTTC
once	TRBJ2-7	TRBV7-7	NA	CASSPALTRTYEQYF	TGTGCTAGCAGCCCCGCCCTGACTAGAACTTACGAGCAGTACTTC